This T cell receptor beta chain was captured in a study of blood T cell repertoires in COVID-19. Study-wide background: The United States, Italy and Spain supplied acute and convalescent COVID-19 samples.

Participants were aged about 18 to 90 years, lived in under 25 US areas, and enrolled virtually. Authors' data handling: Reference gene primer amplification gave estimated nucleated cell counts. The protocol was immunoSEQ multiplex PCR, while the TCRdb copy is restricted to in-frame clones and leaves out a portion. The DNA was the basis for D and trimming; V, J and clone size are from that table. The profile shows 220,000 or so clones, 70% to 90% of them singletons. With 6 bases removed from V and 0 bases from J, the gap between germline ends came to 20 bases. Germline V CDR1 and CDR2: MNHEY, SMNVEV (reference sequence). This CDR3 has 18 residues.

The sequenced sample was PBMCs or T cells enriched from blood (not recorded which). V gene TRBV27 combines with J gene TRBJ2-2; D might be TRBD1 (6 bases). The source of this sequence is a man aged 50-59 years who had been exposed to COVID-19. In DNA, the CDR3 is TGTGCCAGCAGAAGAGACAGGTTAATAGATCCGAACACCGGGGAGCTGTTTTTT. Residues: CASRRDRLIDPNTGELFF.